This T cell receptor (beta chain) was profiled in a study of T-cell memory formation after mild COVID-19. Study-wide results and limits: In pre-infection memory, a portion of responding clones appeared, which suggested that cross-reactive memory joined.

After 5'RACE with constant-segment primers, TCR alpha and TCR beta cDNA libraries carrying sample barcodes and UMIs were obtained. One entry per CDR3 protein results from TCRdb running MiXCR on the 5' RACE reads. The sample has 250,000 to 400,000 distinct CDR3 sequences; about 13% are singletons. This clonotype was observed a few times. The antigen remains undetermined. The V end lost 3 bases, the J end lost 11 bases, and 10 bases lay between the germline ends. This CDR3 is built from 11 residues. This sequence was found in a man between 18 and 29 years old who had mild COVID-19 (a few samples of this study predate the infection). Cell type and time point are not known. Sequenced sample: PBMCs or a T cell subset sorted from them (not recorded which). The chain carries TRBV12-3 or TRBV12-4 and TRBJ1-1; D remains unclear. The CDR3 loop is CASSFGPGAFF. Here the CDR3 DNA reads TGTGCCAGCAGTTTCGGGCCTGGGGCTTTCTTT.